One TCR beta chain is described in this entry. Its cognate antigen is unknown. The data were obtained in a study of CD8 T cells in Susac syndrome. Study information: Patients with Susac syndrome were, at the time of blood collection, therapy-naive, maintained on corticosteroids, or maintained on intravenous immunoglobulin alone.

V lost 1 base and J 6 bases, leaving 10 bases between the germline ends. This CDR3 has 14 residues. Reverse transcription used about 0.45 to 1 ug RNA and random hexamers. TCRdb re-derived calls from the immunoSEQ multiplex PCR reads in MiXCR, one entry per CDR3 protein. Of approximately 25,000 distinct CDR3 sequences listed, approximately 92% are singletons. Negative isolation was applied to CD8+ and CD4+ T cells, and FACS enrichment was applied to TEMRA cells. General observations from the study: Susac-specific public clones in total CD8+ repertoires numbered some 17; in CD8+ TEMRA repertoires, they numbered five. It was in TEMRA cells and active patients that Susac CD8+ clonal expansion peaked.

The genes are TRBV12-3 or TRBV12-4 and TRBJ1-5, with a weak D call TRBD1 (5 bases). Material for sequencing was CD8+ T cells from PBMCs. The sequence was collected from a human donor with Susac syndrome. CDR3 sequence: CASSLGGEGQPQHF. The CDR3 coding sequence is TGTGCCAGCAGTTTAGGGGGGGAGGGTCAGCCCCAGCATTTT.